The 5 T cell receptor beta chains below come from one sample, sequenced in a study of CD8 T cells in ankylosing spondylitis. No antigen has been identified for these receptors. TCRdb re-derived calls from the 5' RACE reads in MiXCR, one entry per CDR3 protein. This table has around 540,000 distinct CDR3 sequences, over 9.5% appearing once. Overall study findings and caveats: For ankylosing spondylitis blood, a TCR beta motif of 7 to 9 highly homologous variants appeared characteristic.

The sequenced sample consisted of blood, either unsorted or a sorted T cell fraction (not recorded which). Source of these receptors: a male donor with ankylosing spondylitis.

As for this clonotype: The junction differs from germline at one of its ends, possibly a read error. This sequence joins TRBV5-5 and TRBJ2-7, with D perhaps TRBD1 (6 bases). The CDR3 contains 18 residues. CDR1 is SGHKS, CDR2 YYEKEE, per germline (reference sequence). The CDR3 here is CASSLDRGQILDPYEQYF. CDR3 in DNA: TGTGCCAGCAGTTTGGATCGTGGACAGATACTAGATCCCTACGAGCAGTACTTC.

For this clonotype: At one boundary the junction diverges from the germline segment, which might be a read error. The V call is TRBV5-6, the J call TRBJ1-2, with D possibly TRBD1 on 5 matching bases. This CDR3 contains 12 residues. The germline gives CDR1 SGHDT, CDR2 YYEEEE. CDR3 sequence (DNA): TGTGCCAGCAGCTTGAGTATAGACAGAATGGCCTTC. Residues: CASSLSIDRMAF.

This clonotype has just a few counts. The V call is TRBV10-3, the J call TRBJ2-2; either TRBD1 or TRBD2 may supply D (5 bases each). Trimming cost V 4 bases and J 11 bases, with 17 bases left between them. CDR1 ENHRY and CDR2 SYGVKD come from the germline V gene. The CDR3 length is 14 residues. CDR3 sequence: CAISGQARDAELFF. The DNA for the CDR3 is TGTGCCATCAGTGGCCAGGCCCGGGACGCTGAGCTGTTTTTT.

The CDR3, as DNA: TGCAGTGCTATCGTCGACAGGGGGCAAGGCACTGAAGCTTTCTTT. This encodes CSAIVDRGQGTEAFF. V and J are TRBV20-1 and TRBJ1-1, with TRBD1 matching 10 bases. CDR1 DFQATT and CDR2 SNEGSKA come from the germline V gene (reference sequence). After removal of 4 bases from V and 4 bases from J, the junction contained 9 bases not matched to a gene. This CDR3 spans 15 amino acids.

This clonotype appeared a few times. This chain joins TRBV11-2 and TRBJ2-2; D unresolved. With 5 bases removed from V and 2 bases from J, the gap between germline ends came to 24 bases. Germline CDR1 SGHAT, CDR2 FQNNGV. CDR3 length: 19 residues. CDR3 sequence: CASSPRRPTIVANTGELFF. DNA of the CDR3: TGTGCCAGCAGCCCCCGTCGACCAACTATAGTTGCCAACACCGGGGAGCTGTTTTTT.